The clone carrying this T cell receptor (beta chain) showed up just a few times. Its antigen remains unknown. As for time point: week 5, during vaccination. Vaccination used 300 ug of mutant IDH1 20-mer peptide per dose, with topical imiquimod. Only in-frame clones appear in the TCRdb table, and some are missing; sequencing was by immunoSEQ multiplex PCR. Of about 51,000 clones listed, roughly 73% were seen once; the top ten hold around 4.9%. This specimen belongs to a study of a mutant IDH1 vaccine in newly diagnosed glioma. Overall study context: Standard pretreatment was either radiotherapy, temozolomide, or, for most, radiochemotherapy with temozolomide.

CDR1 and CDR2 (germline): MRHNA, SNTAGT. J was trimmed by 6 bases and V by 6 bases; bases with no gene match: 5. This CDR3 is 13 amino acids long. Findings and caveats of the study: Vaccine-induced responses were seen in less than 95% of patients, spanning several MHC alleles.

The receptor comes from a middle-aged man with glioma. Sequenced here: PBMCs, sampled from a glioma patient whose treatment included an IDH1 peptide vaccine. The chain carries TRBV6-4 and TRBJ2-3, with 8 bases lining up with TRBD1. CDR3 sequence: CASRQGAGDTQYF. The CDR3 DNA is TGTGCCAGCAGGCAGGGGGCCGGGGATACGCAGTATTTT.